The rows below give T cell receptor beta chains drawn from one sample of a study of shared clonotypes between healthy human individuals. TCRdb keeps only in-frame clones here, not all; method: immunoSEQ multiplex PCR. The sample has about 2,500,000 clones, about 92% seen once. The sample comprised naive CD4+ T cells sorted from blood. Receptors were obtained from a man aged 18 to 29 in good health. Each CDR3 is given with its conserved first and last residue. The D gene is left open where the match is weak. Clone size, where shown, is once, few, many, or a class for clones that have expanded.

v_gene	abundance	j_gene	d_gene	CDR3aa	CDR3nt
TRBV6-1	few	TRBJ1-2	.	CASSVTNYGYTF	TGTGCCAGCAGTGTAACCAACTATGGCTACACCTTC
TRBV6-1	once	TRBJ2-3	TRBD2	CASSDGTSGGDTQYF	TGTGCCAGCAGCGATGGGACTAGCGGGGGAGATACGCAGTATTTT
TRBV18	.	TRBJ1-1	.	CASSPAGLVVTEAFF	TGTGCCAGCTCACCGGCAGGGCTAGTCGTCACTGAAGCTTTCTTT
TRBV2	once	TRBJ2-2	.	CASSSQGGELFF	TGTGCCAGCAGTTCCCAAGGCGGGGAGCTGTTTTTT
TRBV7-9	few	TRBJ1-2	.	CAVQGNLYGYTF	TGTGCCGTCCAAGGCAACCTCTATGGCTACACCTTC
TRBV7-2	.	TRBJ2-7	.	CASSSGVDYEQYF	TGTGCCAGCAGCTCCGGAGTAGATTACGAGCAGTACTTC
TRBV5-1	.	TRBJ1-2	TRBD1	CASSSSGGEANYGYTF	TGCGCCAGCAGCTCCTCAGGGGGCGAAGCTAACTATGGCTACACCTTC
TRBV2	.	TRBJ2-7	.	CASSEDYPPSYEQYF	TGTGCCAGCAGTGAAGATTACCCCCCCTCCTACGAGCAGTACTTC
TRBV11-2	.	TRBJ1-2	.	CASSPGGARGYTF	TGTGCCAGCAGCCCGGGGGGGGCACGTGGCTACACCTTC
TRBV7-9	.	TRBJ2-5	.	CASSSRQPGTQYF	TGTGCCAGCAGCTCCCGACAGCCCGGGACCCAGTACTTC
TRBV6-1	.	TRBJ2-1	TRBD2	CASSASSGRAPDEQFF	TGTGCCAGCAGTGCGTCTAGCGGGAGGGCCCCCGATGAGCAGTTCTTC
TRBV2	.	TRBJ1-5	.	CASSGFLEGTTQHF	TGTGCCAGCAGTGGTTTCTTAGAGGGAACGACCCAGCATTTT
TRBV4-1	.	TRBJ2-7	.	CASSQGTDYEQYF	TGCGCCAGCAGCCAAGGGACCGACTACGAGCAGTACTTC
TRBV5-1	.	TRBJ2-1	.	CASSLEGRSNEQFF	TGCGCCAGCAGCTTGGAAGGTAGGAGCAATGAGCAGTTCTTC
TRBV5-1	.	TRBJ1-3	TRBD1	CASSSGDSSSGNTIYF	TGCGCCAGCAGTTCAGGGGACAGTAGCTCTGGAAACACCATATATTTT
TRBV6-1	.	TRBJ2-2	TRBD1	CASCGQEKNTGELFF	TGTGCCAGCTGTGGACAGGAAAAGAACACCGGGGAGCTGTTTTTT
TRBV5-1	.	TRBJ2-5	TRBD1	CASSLKGQALYF	TGCGCCAGCAGCCTAAAAGGACAGGCGTTGTACTTC
TRBV19	.	TRBJ1-5	TRBD1	CASSIQGQDSNQPQHF	TGTGCCAGTAGTATCCAGGGACAGGATAGCAATCAGCCCCAGCATTTT
TRBV6-5	.	TRBJ1-5	.	CASSRNRNQPQHF	TGTGCCAGCAGTCGAAACCGCAATCAGCCCCAGCATTTT
TRBV2	.	TRBJ2-7	.	CASRTDEYEQYF	TGTGCCAGCAGGACAGATGAATACGAGCAGTACTTC
TRBV30	few	TRBJ2-7	TRBD2	CAWNPARTSGGAVYEQYF	TGTGCCTGGAATCCTGCGAGGACTAGCGGGGGGGCCGTCTACGAGCAGTACTTC
TRBV2	.	TRBJ2-7	TRBD1	CASSEDRGPYEQYF	TGTGCCAGCAGTGAGGACAGGGGACCCTACGAGCAGTACTTC
TRBV5-1	.	TRBJ1-2	.	CASSLGGSQNYGYTF	TGCGCCAGCAGCTTGGGGGGATCGCAGAATTATGGCTACACCTTC
TRBV30	.	TRBJ2-1	TRBD2	CAWKTGLIDNEQFF	TGTGCCTGGAAAACGGGACTAATAGACAATGAGCAGTTCTTC
TRBV7-2	.	TRBJ1-2	.	CASSPSAGLSYGYTF	TGTGCCAGCAGCCCCAGCGCAGGGCTGAGCTATGGCTACACCTTC